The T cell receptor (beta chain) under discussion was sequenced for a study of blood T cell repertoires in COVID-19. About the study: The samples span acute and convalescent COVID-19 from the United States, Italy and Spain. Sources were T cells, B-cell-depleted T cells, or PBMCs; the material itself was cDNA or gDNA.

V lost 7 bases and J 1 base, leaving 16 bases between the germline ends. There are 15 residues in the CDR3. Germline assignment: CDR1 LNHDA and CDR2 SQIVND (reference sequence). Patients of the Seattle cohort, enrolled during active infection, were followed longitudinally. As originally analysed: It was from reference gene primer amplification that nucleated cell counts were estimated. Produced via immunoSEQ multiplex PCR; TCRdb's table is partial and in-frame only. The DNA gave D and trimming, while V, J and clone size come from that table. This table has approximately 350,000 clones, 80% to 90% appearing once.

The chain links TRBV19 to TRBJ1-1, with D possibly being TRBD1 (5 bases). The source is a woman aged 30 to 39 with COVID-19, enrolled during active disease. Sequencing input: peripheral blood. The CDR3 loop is CASIKQAIKNTEAFF. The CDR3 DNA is TGTGCCAGTATTAAACAGGCAATAAAGAACACTGAAGCTTTCTTT.